Listed below are T cell receptor beta chains from one sample, sequenced in a study of T cells in Graves' hyperthyroidism and ophthalmopathy. In TCRdb, the multiplex PCR reads were re-called with MiXCR into one record per CDR3 protein. The profile shows fewer than 350,000 distinct CDR3 sequences, 20% to 25% of them singletons. The sample comprised blood. The origin of the receptors is a woman in her 50s with Graves' hyperthyroidism. The CDR3 runs from the conserved cysteine through the conserved F or W. A D gene is named only where the DNA matches it firmly. Size values are once, few and many counts, or a class for expanded clones, and some rows have none.

V gene	D gene	clone size	J gene	CDR3 DNA	CDR3 protein
TRBV28	TRBD2	few	TRBJ2-2	TGTGCCAGCACCAGCGGGGGGGCGAACACCGGGGAGCTGTTTTTT	CASTSGGANTGELFF
TRBV10-3	.	once	TRBJ2-5	TGTGCCATCAGCCCGGGACCCCAAGAGACCCAGTACTTC	CAISPGPQETQYF
TRBV30	TRBD1	.	TRBJ2-5	TGTGCCTGGGACAGGGAGGAGACCCAGTACTTC	CAWDREETQYF
TRBV5-1	.	many	TRBJ2-2	TGCGCCAGCAGCTTGGATGGGGGAACCGGGGAGCTGTTTTTT	CASSLDGGTGELFF
TRBV9	.	.	TRBJ2-2	TGTGCCAGCAGACCAGACAGGCTGTCCGGGGGGCTGTTTTTT	CASRPDRLSGGLFF
TRBV14	TRBD1	.	TRBJ1-1	TGTGCCAGCAGCCAACAGGGGGTCACTGAAGCTTTCTTT	CASSQQGVTEAFF
TRBV28	TRBD1	many	TRBJ2-4	TGTGCCAGCAGTTCCGTCGACAGGGTGGCCAAAAACATTCAGTACTTC	CASSSVDRVAKNIQYF
TRBV6-1	.	.	TRBJ2-2	TGTGCCAGCTGGGGGTTCGGGGAGCTGTTTTTT	CASWGFGELFF
TRBV6-1	.	.	TRBJ2-7	TGTGCCAGCAGCCGAGGTCACTCCTACGAGCAGTACTTC	CASSRGHSYEQYF
TRBV19	.	.	TRBJ1-3	TGTGCCAGTAGTATGACCGGCAGGACCTCTGGAAACACCATATATTTT	CASSMTGRTSGNTIYF
TRBV7-9	TRBD2	.	TRBJ2-5	TGTGCCAGCAGCCCTACGGGACTAGCGGGAGTGTTGGAGACCCAGTACTTC	CASSPTGLAGVLETQYF
TRBV5-1	TRBD1	.	TRBJ2-5	TGCGCCAGCAGCGCGACCACAGGGGCGCCGACCCAGTACTTC	CASSATTGAPTQYF
TRBV30	.	many	TRBJ2-1	TGTGCCTGGAGTAATTCGGGTCTAGCAAGTGAGCAGTTCTTC	CAWSNSGLASEQFF
TRBV7-6	.	few	TRBJ2-5	TGTGCCAGCAGCTTTAGTGGGGGGCTGGGAGAGACCCAGTACTTC	CASSFSGGLGETQYF
TRBV28	TRBD1	many	TRBJ1-1	TGTGCCAGCAGCAGTGACAGGGGGCTGAGGACTGAAGCTTTCTTT	CASSSDRGLRTEAFF
TRBV11-2	.	many	TRBJ2-2	TGTGCCAGCAGCTTGGGCAGGGGCACGAACACCGGGGAGCTGTTTTTT	CASSLGRGTNTGELFF
TRBV5-4	.	few	TRBJ2-2	TGTGCCAGCAGCTCGAAGGGACCTCGGGAGTCCAAGAACACCGGGGAGCTGTTTTTT	CASSSKGPRESKNTGELFF
TRBV28	.	.	TRBJ1-2	TGTGCCAGCAGTTTGTTCAGCGGCTATGGCTACACCTTC	CASSLFSGYGYTF
TRBV11-2	.	once	TRBJ2-5	TGTGCCAGCAGCTTAGACAGCTTGGTAGAGACCCAGTACTTC	CASSLDSLVETQYF
TRBV30	.	many	TRBJ1-3	TGTGCCTGGAGTGCAGGGGATACCTCTGGAAACACCATATATTTT	CAWSAGDTSGNTIYF
TRBV28	TRBD1	many	TRBJ1-2	TGTGCCAGCAGTCTACAACAGGGGGGCTACACCTTC	CASSLQQGGYTF
TRBV15	.	.	TRBJ2-5	TGTGCCACCAGCATCCCGCCTCAAGAGACCCAGTACTTC	CATSIPPQETQYF
TRBV19	.	.	TRBJ2-7	TGTGCCAGTAGTGACAGGAGCGAGCAGTACTTC	CASSDRSEQYF
TRBV30	TRBD1	many	TRBJ1-1	TGTGCCTGGAGTATCACAGGGGGCACTGAAGCTTTCTTT	CAWSITGGTEAFF
TRBV3-1	.	many	TRBJ2-7	TGTGCCAGCAGCCAAGGTTGGCGAAGGGACGAGCAGTACTTC	CASSQGWRRDEQYF
TRBV24-1	.	few	TRBJ1-4	TGTGCCACCAGCGCTCGCGGGCGTGAAAAACTGTTTTTT	CATSARGREKLFF
TRBV5-1	.	many	TRBJ1-2	TGCGCCAGCGGCCCGCGGGGAACAAAAGGCTACACCTTC	CASGPRGTKGYTF
TRBV24-1	.	.	TRBJ2-1	TGTGCCACCAGTGATCGTTATGCAGACGAGCAGTTCTTC	CATSDRYADEQFF